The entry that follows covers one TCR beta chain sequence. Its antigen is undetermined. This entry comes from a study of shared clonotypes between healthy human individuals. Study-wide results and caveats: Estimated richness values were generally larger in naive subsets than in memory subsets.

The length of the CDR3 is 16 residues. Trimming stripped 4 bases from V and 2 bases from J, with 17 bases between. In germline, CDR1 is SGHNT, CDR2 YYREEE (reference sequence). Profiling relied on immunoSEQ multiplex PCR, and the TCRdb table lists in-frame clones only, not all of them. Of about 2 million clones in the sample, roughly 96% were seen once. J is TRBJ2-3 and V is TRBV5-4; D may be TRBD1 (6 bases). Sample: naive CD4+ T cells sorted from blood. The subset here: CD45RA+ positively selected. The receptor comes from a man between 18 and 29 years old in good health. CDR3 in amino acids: CASSPQGLRSTDTQYF. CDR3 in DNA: TGTGCCAGCAGCCCGCAGGGGCTCAGGTCCACAGATACGCAGTATTTT.